This entry describes one TCR beta chain. The data were taken from a study of T-cell reconstitution after alpha-beta-depleted transplantation in children. Germline CDR1 and CDR2: DFQATT and SNEGSKA (reference sequence). The CDR3 runs 15 residues. Trimming removed 0 bases from V and 3 bases from J; junction bases left unmatched: 7. Library preparation (for TCRbeta) was performed with unique molecular identifiers. TCRdb called the PCR reads again in MiXCR, with one record for every CDR3 protein. The table records about 610,000 distinct CDR3 sequences, about 11% of them present only once. This chain links TRBV20-1 with TRBJ2-7; 8 bases agree with TRBD1. This specimen was PBMCs from the stem cell graft donor, taken from the stem cell graft. The origin of this receptor is a human donor who donated a stem cell graft to a child with acute myeloid leukemia. The CDR3 DNA reads as TGCAGTGCTAGAGATAGGGACAGGATGAACTACGAGCAGTACTTC. Translation gives CSARDRDRMNYEQYF.